This is a list of T cell receptor beta chains from one sample in a study of neurological immune-mediated disorders. MiXCR was run by TCRdb on the 5' RACE reads, yielding one entry per CDR3 protein. This repertoire shows under 130,000 distinct CDR3 sequences, about a tenth found once; its top ten account for approximately 3.3%. Input material: PBMCs. The receptors were sampled from a female donor with HTLV-1-associated myelopathy (HAM/TSP). The CDR3 runs from the conserved cysteine through the conserved F or W. The order of the fields is V gene, D gene, clone size, J gene, CDR3 length, CDR3 protein, CDR3 DNA. The D gene is left open where the match is weak. The size entry is marked missing in some rows and otherwise reads once, few, many or a size class.

V gene: TRBV12-3/TRBV12-4
D gene: NA
clone size: few
J gene: TRBJ2-2
CDR3 length: 16
CDR3 protein: CASSRSGTTNTGELFF
CDR3 DNA: TGTGCCAGCAGTCGCTCTGGGACCACGAACACCGGGGAGCTGTTTTTT

V gene: TRBV7-9
D gene: NA
clone size: many
J gene: TRBJ2-3
CDR3 length: 15
CDR3 protein: CASSRGGVLADTQYF
CDR3 DNA: TGTGCCAGCAGCCGCGGTGGGGTACTGGCAGATACGCAGTATTTT

V gene: TRBV20-1
D gene: NA
clone size: many
J gene: TRBJ1-5
CDR3 length: 13
CDR3 protein: CSARPDSNQPQHF
CDR3 DNA: TGCAGTGCTAGGCCCGACAGCAATCAGCCCCAGCATTTT

V gene: TRBV6-6
D gene: TRBD2
clone size: many
J gene: TRBJ2-1
CDR3 length: 15
CDR3 protein: CASRTGLAGGNEQFF
CDR3 DNA: TGTGCCAGCAGAACGGGACTAGCGGGTGGGAATGAGCAGTTCTTC

V gene: TRBV29-1
D gene: NA
clone size: many
J gene: TRBJ1-1
CDR3 length: 12
CDR3 protein: CSVGQGNTEAFF
CDR3 DNA: TGCAGCGTTGGTCAGGGGAACACTGAAGCTTTCTTT

V gene: TRBV5-1
D gene: TRBD2
clone size: many
J gene: TRBJ2-3
CDR3 length: 17
CDR3 protein: CASSPRGLAGATDTQYF
CDR3 DNA: TGCGCCAGCAGCCCTCGTGGACTAGCGGGAGCCACAGATACGCAGTATTTT

V gene: TRBV7-3
D gene: NA
clone size: NA
J gene: TRBJ1-6
CDR3 length: 15
CDR3 protein: CASSLTLDRNSPLHF
CDR3 DNA: TGTGCCAGCAGCTTAACCCTCGACAGAAATTCACCCCTCCACTTT

V gene: TRBV20-1
D gene: NA
clone size: many
J gene: TRBJ2-5
CDR3 length: 14
CDR3 protein: CSAGLRGGKETQYF
CDR3 DNA: TGCAGTGCCGGGTTGAGGGGGGGGAAGGAGACCCAGTACTTC

V gene: TRBV5-1
D gene: NA
clone size: many
J gene: TRBJ2-2
CDR3 length: 17
CDR3 protein: CASSLLGQQASGGELFF
CDR3 DNA: TGCGCCAGCAGCCTGTTGGGACAACAGGCTTCGGGCGGGGAGCTGTTTTTT

V gene: TRBV28
D gene: NA
clone size: many
J gene: TRBJ1-2
CDR3 length: 14
CDR3 protein: CASSLTPGSYGYTF
CDR3 DNA: TGTGCCAGCAGTTTGACGCCGGGATCTTATGGCTACACCTTC

V gene: TRBV5-1
D gene: TRBD1
clone size: NA
J gene: TRBJ2-7
CDR3 length: 13
CDR3 protein: CASRRDRDFEQYF
CDR3 DNA: TGCGCCAGCCGGAGGGACAGGGACTTCGAGCAGTACTTC

V gene: TRBV20-1
D gene: TRBD1
clone size: medium-sized
J gene: TRBJ2-3
CDR3 length: 14
CDR3 protein: CSAFRDRRYDTQYF
CDR3 DNA: TGCAGTGCCTTCCGGGACAGAAGATATGATACGCAGTATTTT

V gene: TRBV7-9
D gene: TRBD1
clone size: NA
J gene: TRBJ2-7
CDR3 length: 17
CDR3 protein: CASSSTGGQGAPYEQYF
CDR3 DNA: TGTGCCAGCAGCTCCACCGGAGGGCAGGGGGCGCCTTACGAGCAGTACTTC

V gene: TRBV5-1
D gene: NA
clone size: many
J gene: TRBJ1-2
CDR3 length: 13
CDR3 protein: CASSLVRDNGYTF
CDR3 DNA: TGCGCCAGCAGCTTGGTTAGGGATAATGGCTACACCTTC

V gene: TRBV12-3/TRBV12-4
D gene: NA
clone size: many
J gene: TRBJ1-4
CDR3 length: 18
CDR3 protein: CASSPGSGDLATNEKLFF
CDR3 DNA: TGTGCCAGCAGTCCAGGATCGGGGGATCTCGCGACTAATGAAAAACTGTTTTTT

V gene: TRBV5-1
D gene: NA
clone size: many
J gene: TRBJ2-3
CDR3 length: 16
CDR3 protein: CASSLIRGASTDTQYF
CDR3 DNA: TGCGCCAGCAGCTTGATCCGGGGGGCGAGCACAGATACGCAGTATTTT

V gene: TRBV5-1
D gene: NA
clone size: many
J gene: TRBJ2-7
CDR3 length: 14
CDR3 protein: CASSSKGPTYEQYF
CDR3 DNA: TGCGCCAGCAGTTCGAAGGGACCGACCTACGAGCAGTACTTC

V gene: TRBV20-1
D gene: TRBD2
clone size: NA
J gene: TRBJ2-1
CDR3 length: 16
CDR3 protein: CSAVDPLASPYNEQFF
CDR3 DNA: TGCAGTGCCGTAGACCCACTAGCGTCACCCTACAATGAGCAGTTCTTC

V gene: TRBV6-5
D gene: TRBD1
clone size: many
J gene: TRBJ2-3
CDR3 length: 15
CDR3 protein: CASNPRDRVRDTQYF
CDR3 DNA: TGTGCCAGCAACCCTAGGGACAGGGTCCGGGATACGCAGTATTTT

V gene: TRBV7-9
D gene: NA
clone size: many
J gene: TRBJ2-6
CDR3 length: 17
CDR3 protein: CASSLSDYSGEANVLTF
CDR3 DNA: TGTGCCAGCAGCCTTTCCGATTACTCCGGGGAGGCCAACGTCCTGACTTTC

V gene: TRBV29-1
D gene: NA
clone size: many
J gene: TRBJ2-3
CDR3 length: 14
CDR3 protein: CSVVGTVNTDTQYF
CDR3 DNA: TGCAGCGTTGTGGGGACGGTGAACACAGATACGCAGTATTTT

V gene: TRBV6-5
D gene: NA
clone size: many
J gene: TRBJ1-2
CDR3 length: 14
CDR3 protein: CASSYSKGGYGYTF
CDR3 DNA: TGTGCCAGCAGTTACTCGAAGGGGGGCTATGGCTACACCTTC

V gene: TRBV5-1
D gene: NA
clone size: many
J gene: TRBJ2-7
CDR3 length: 15
CDR3 protein: CASSLSDRGSYEQYF
CDR3 DNA: TGCGCCAGCAGCTTATCAGACCGGGGATCCTACGAGCAGTACTTC

V gene: TRBV5-1
D gene: TRBD1
clone size: many
J gene: TRBJ1-1
CDR3 length: 14
CDR3 protein: CASSLEAGGTEAFF
CDR3 DNA: TGCGCCAGCAGCTTGGAAGCAGGGGGTACTGAAGCTTTCTTT

V gene: TRBV11-2
D gene: NA
clone size: many
J gene: TRBJ2-7
CDR3 length: 14
CDR3 protein: CASSPNRDSSEQYF
CDR3 DNA: TGTGCCAGCAGCCCAAACCGGGACTCTTCCGAGCAGTACTTC

V gene: TRBV24-1
D gene: TRBD2
clone size: many
J gene: TRBJ2-1
CDR3 length: 16
CDR3 protein: CATSDPGLAVRGEQFF
CDR3 DNA: TGTGCCACCAGTGACCCGGGACTAGCGGTTAGGGGCGAGCAGTTCTTC

V gene: TRBV28
D gene: NA
clone size: many
J gene: TRBJ2-7
CDR3 length: 14
CDR3 protein: CASSSQGGSYEQYF
CDR3 DNA: TGTGCCAGCAGTTCCCAGGGGGGTTCCTACGAGCAGTACTTC

V gene: TRBV9
D gene: NA
clone size: many
J gene: TRBJ2-3
CDR3 length: 13
CDR3 protein: CASSGGDTDTQYF
CDR3 DNA: TGTGCCAGCAGCGGGGGGGACACAGATACGCAGTATTTT

V gene: TRBV20-1
D gene: NA
clone size: many
J gene: TRBJ2-1
CDR3 length: 16
CDR3 protein: CSASRTGKVAYNEQFF
CDR3 DNA: TGCAGTGCTAGTCGTACAGGGAAAGTCGCCTACAATGAGCAGTTCTTC